Described below is a single T cell receptor beta chain sequence and its context. The CDR3 has 15 amino acids. Germline V gene sequence: CDR1 LNHNV, CDR2 YYDKDF (reference sequence). With 0 bases removed from V and 1 base from J, the gap between germline ends came to 10 bases. This entry comes from a study of blood T cell repertoires in COVID-19. Study overall: Sites across the United States, Italy and Spain contributed samples from acute and convalescent COVID-19. PBMCs, B-cell-depleted T cells, or T cells provided the cDNA or gDNA that made up the material.

In the source study's methods: Amplified reference gene primers provided the basis for estimating nucleated cell counts. Data came from immunoSEQ multiplex PCR; TCRdb stores just in-frame clones and leaves some out. V, J and clone size reflect that table, while D and trimming were determined from the DNA. Among roughly 68,000 clones listed, 70% to 90% were seen once. The TCR comes from a woman older than 75 with acute or convalescent COVID-19. The sequenced material came from peripheral blood. The chain combines TRBV15 with TRBJ2-7; TRBD2 might be the D (6 bases). This chain's CDR3 is CATSREIGLSYEQYF. In DNA, the CDR3 is TGTGCCACCAGCAGAGAGATTGGACTATCCTACGAGCAGTACTTC.